This T cell receptor (beta chain) was documented in a study of chemoradiotherapy in HPV16-positive cancers. This table comes from immunoSEQ multiplex PCR, and its TCRdb copy is limited to in-frame clones, with some not included. Among about 7,000 clones listed, around 86% were seen once. Trimming stripped 1 base from V and 7 bases from J, with 14 bases between. This CDR3 spans 14 amino acids. Germline V gene lookup returns CDR1 SGHAT and CDR2 FQNNGV. This sample comprised tumor tissue, obtained from a patient who underwent chemoradiotherapy. This TCR came from a human donor with HPV-associated anogenital cancer. This rearrangement joins TRBV11-2 to TRBJ2-7, with D perhaps matching TRBD1 or TRBD2 (5 bases each). CDR3 DNA sequence: TGTGCCAGCAGCTTAGCCCAGGGATCGGGGGAGCAGTACTTC. It codes for CASSLAQGSGEQYF.